This T cell receptor (beta chain) was sequenced during a study of CD8 T cells in ankylosing spondylitis. From the 5' RACE reads, TCRdb called clonotypes with MiXCR, one entry per CDR3 protein. The data contain approximately 300,000 distinct CDR3 sequences, 20% of them singletons. J lost 2 bases, V lost 1 base, and 4 bases had no gene match. The germline V gene encodes CDR1 SQVTM and CDR2 ANQGSEA. This CDR3 spans 15 amino acids. Source material: blood, either unsorted or a sorted T cell fraction (not recorded which). The V gene is TRBV29-1, the J gene TRBJ1-2, with 10 positions matching TRBD1. The sequence derives from a male donor with ankylosing spondylitis or in good health (not recorded which). Here the CDR3 reads CSVEGTGQGNYGYTF. CDR3 coding DNA: TGCAGCGTTGAAGGGACGGGACAGGGGAACTATGGCTACACCTTC.